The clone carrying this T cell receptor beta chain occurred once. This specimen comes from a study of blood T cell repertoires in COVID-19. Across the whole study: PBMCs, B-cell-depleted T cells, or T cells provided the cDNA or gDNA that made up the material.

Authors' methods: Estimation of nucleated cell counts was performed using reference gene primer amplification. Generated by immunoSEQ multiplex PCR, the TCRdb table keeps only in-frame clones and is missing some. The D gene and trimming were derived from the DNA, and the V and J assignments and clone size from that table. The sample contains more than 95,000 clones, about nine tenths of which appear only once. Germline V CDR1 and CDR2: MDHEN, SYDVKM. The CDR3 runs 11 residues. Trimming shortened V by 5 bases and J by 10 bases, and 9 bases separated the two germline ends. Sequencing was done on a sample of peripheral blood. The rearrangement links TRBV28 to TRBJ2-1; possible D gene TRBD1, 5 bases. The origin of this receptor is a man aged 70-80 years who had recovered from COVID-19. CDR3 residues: CASSARTEQFF. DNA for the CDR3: TGTGCCAGCAGTGCTAGGACAGAGCAGTTCTTC.